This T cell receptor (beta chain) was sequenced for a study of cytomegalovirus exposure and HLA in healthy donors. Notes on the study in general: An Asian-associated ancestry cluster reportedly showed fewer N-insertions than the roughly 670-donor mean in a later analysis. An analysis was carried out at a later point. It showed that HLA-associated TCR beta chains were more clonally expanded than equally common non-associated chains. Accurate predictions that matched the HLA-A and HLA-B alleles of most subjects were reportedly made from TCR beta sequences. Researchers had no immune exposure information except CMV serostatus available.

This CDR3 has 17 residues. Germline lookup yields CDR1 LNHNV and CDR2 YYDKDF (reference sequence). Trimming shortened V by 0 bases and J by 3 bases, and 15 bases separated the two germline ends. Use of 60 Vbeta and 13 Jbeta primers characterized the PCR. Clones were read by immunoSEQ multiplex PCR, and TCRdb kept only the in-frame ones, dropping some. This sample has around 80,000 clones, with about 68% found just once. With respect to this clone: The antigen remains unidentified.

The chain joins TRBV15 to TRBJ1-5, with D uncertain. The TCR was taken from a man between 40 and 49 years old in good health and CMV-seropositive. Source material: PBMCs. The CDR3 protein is CATSREETATFNQPQHF. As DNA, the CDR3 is TGTGCCACCAGCAGAGAGGAGACCGCGACGTTCAATCAGCCCCAGCATTTT.